The 20 T cell receptor beta chains below come from one sample, sequenced in a study of cytomegalovirus exposure and HLA in healthy donors. Primers: 60 Vbeta forward and 13 Jbeta reverse. TCRdb keeps only in-frame clones here, not all; method: immunoSEQ multiplex PCR. The sample includes around 100,000 clones, 78% seen only once; the top ten take 4.1%. What was sequenced was PBMCs. Receptors originate from a woman in her 40s in good health and CMV-seropositive.

The rearrangement uses TRBV25-1 and TRBJ1-1, with D perhaps matching TRBD1 (6 bases). This CDR3 region has 13 residues. Germline CDR1 MGHDK, CDR2 SYGVNS. The ends were cut back, 6 bases at V and 8 bases at J, with 16 bases in the middle. CDR3 DNA: TGTGCCAGCAGCGCAAACGTGGGGACAGAAGCTTTCTTT. This encodes CASSANVGTEAFF.

This sequence joins TRBV9 and TRBJ2-1, with TRBD2 identical over 14 bases. Germline CDR1 SGDLS, CDR2 YYNGEE. The CDR3 sequence is 16 residues long. V lost 3 bases and J lost 9; bases outside the gene matches: 8. CDR3 amino acids: CASSAGTSGSWSEQFF. CDR3 coding DNA: TGTGCCAGCAGCGCCGGGACTAGCGGGAGCTGGAGTGAGCAGTTCTTC.

The V call is TRBV5-1, the J call TRBJ2-7; 8 nucleotides align to TRBD2. The germline gives CDR1 SGHRS, CDR2 YFSETQ. CDR3 length equals 17 residues. V shed 4 bases and J 0 bases; nucleotides not matched to a gene: 12. The CDR3 nucleotides read TGCGCCAGCAGCACCGAAGGACTAGCCTTCAGCTCCTACGAGCAGTACTTC. This gives the protein CASSTEGLAFSSYEQYF.

The chain carries TRBV28 and TRBJ1-5, with D possibly being TRBD1 (5 bases). Germline-derived CDR1 and CDR2 are MDHEN and SYDVKM. The V end lost 8 bases, the J end lost 2 bases, and 16 bases lay between the germline ends. CDR3 length: 15 residues. CDR3: CASGDLWTGNQPQHF. CDR3 coding DNA: TGTGCCAGCGGGGACTTATGGACGGGCAATCAGCCCCAGCATTTT.

V usage is TRBV15 and J usage is TRBJ2-2; TRBD2 matches 9 bases. Trimming at V came to 8 bases and at J to 7 bases, leaving 17 bases not matched to a gene. This CDR3 region has 17 residues. Germline CDR1 and CDR2: LNHNV and YYDKDF (reference sequence). This CDR3 is CATGVRASGNFGGELFF. CDR3 sequence (DNA): TGTGCCACCGGGGTGAGGGCTAGCGGGAATTTTGGCGGGGAGCTGTTTTTT.

The chain has TRBV6-1 and TRBJ2-1, with TRBD2 matching 8 bases. With 7 bases clipped from V and 7 bases from J, the junction kept 12 bases outside the gene matches. This CDR3 region has 15 residues. Germline V lookup: CDR1 MNHNS, CDR2 SASEGT. CDR3 amino acids: CASIPLAGAFNEQFF. The CDR3 bases are TGTGCCAGCATCCCCCTAGCGGGTGCCTTTAATGAGCAGTTCTTC.

This chain links TRBV13 with TRBJ2-3; no firm D call. There are 11 residues in the CDR3. Germline CDR1 reads PRHDT; CDR2 reads FYEKMQ (reference sequence). V lost 0 bases and J lost 10, with 5 bases in between. CDR3 residues: CASSLGRAQYF. In DNA, the CDR3 is TGTGCCAGCAGCTTAGGGAGAGCGCAGTATTTT. Drawing the rest from reference TRBV13 and TRBJ2-3, the complete variable domain is AAGVIQSPRHLIKEKRETATLKCYPIPRHDTVYWYQQGPGQDPQFLISFYEKMQSDKGSIPDRFSAQQFSDYHSELNMSSLELGDSALYFCASSLGRAQYFGPGTRLTVL.

This rearrangement joins TRBV5-1 to TRBJ1-3, with TRBD1 matching over 8 bases. V shed 5 bases and J 2 bases; nucleotides not matched to a gene: 6. Germline V CDR1 and CDR2: SGHRS, YFSETQ. The CDR3 spans 15 residues. CDR3 sequence: CASRGDRGAGNTIYF. CDR3 sequence (DNA): TGCGCCAGCAGGGGAGACAGGGGCGCTGGAAACACCATATATTTT.

The CDR3 reads CASRIGTVQPQHF. The CDR3 coding sequence is TGTGCCAGCAGAATCGGGACAGTTCAGCCCCAGCATTTT. This sequence joins TRBV2 and TRBJ1-5; 7 positions match TRBD1. V dropped 6 bases and J dropped 6; count of bases not matched to a gene: 5. The germline gives CDR1 SNHLY, CDR2 FYNNEI. The CDR3 has 13 residues. Looking up the rest from reference TRBV2 and TRBJ1-5 gives the full variable domain: EPEVTQTPSHQVTQMGQEVILRCVPISNHLYFYWYRQILGQKVEFLVSFYNNEISEKSEIFDDQFSVERPDGSNFTLKIRSTKLEDSAMYFCASRIGTVQPQHFGDGTRLSIL.

Only a few counts were recorded for this clone. The chain employs TRBV7-9 and TRBJ2-7; 13 bases are a match to TRBD2. The CDR3 runs to 14 residues. V lost 6 bases and J lost 4; bases outside the gene matches: 3. Germline V lookup: CDR1 SEHNR, CDR2 FQNEAQ (reference sequence). Written as DNA, the CDR3 is TGTGCCAGCAGACCGGGACTAGCGGGGTACGAGCAGTACTTC. Protein sequence: CASRPGLAGYEQYF.

The V gene is TRBV10-2, the J gene TRBJ1-3; TRBD1 aligns across 7 bases. The germline CDR1 and CDR2 sequences are WSHSY and SAAADI. Losses at the gene ends were 6 bases for V and 5 bases for J; bases not matched to a gene: 7. This CDR3 has 14 residues. CDR3 in DNA: TGCGCCAGCAGAACAGGGACAGATCGAAACACCATATATTTT. Its protein product is CASRTGTDRNTIYF.

CDR3 sequence (DNA): TGTGCCAGCAGTGACTCCACTAGCGGGAGCTATGAGCAGTTCTTC. It specifies CASSDSTSGSYEQFF. The chain uses TRBV6-4 and TRBJ2-1, with 11 bases identical to TRBD2. There are 15 residues in the CDR3. Unmatched junction bases numbered 3, after V lost 0 bases and J lost 8 bases. CDR1 is MRHNA and CDR2 is SNTAGT in the germline V gene.

V usage is TRBV5-1 and J usage is TRBJ2-6; 11 bases align to TRBD2. Losses at the gene ends were 4 bases for V and 0 bases for J; bases not matched to a gene: 6. CDR1 is SGHRS, CDR2 YFSETQ, per germline. This CDR3 region has 18 residues. The CDR3 DNA reads as TGCGCCAGCAGCCTGACTAGCGGGACCCCCTCTGGGGCCAACGTCCTGACTTTC. Amino acids: CASSLTSGTPSGANVLTF.

This sequence joins TRBV27 and TRBJ2-7, with 9 bases identical to TRBD1. The CDR3 totals 13 residues. V shed 5 bases and J 4 bases; nucleotides not matched to a gene: 3. The V gene's germline CDR1 is MNHEY and CDR2 SMNVEV (reference sequence). CDR3 sequence: CASSRDRVYEQYF. The CDR3, as DNA: TGTGCCAGCAGTCGGGACAGGGTTTACGAGCAGTACTTC.

The CDR3 loop reads CASSLPRQGAQETQYF. DNA for the CDR3: TGTGCCAGCTCACTACCCAGACAGGGCGCCCAAGAGACCCAGTACTTC. The gene calls are TRBV18 and TRBJ2-5; 7 nucleotides agree with TRBD1. Germline-derived CDR1 and CDR2 are KGHSH and LQKENI. The CDR3 covers 16 residues. V lost 4 bases to trimming and J lost 1 base; unmatched junction nucleotides: 9. Full variable domain (outside the CDR3, taken from reference TRBV18 and TRBJ2-5): NAGVMQNPRHLVRRRGQEARLRCSPMKGHSHVYWYRQLPEEGLKFMVYLQKENIIDESGMPKERFSAEFPKEGPSILRIQQVVRGDSAAYFCASSLPRQGAQETQYFGPGTRLLVL.

This clone has only a few counts. This chain links TRBV5-4 with TRBJ1-6; TRBD1 aligns across 9 bases. Germline CDR1 reads SGHNT; CDR2 reads YYREEE (reference sequence). This CDR3 is built from 16 residues. V gave up 4 bases and J gave up 4 bases; unmatched junction bases: 6. The CDR3 region has the DNA TGTGCCAGCAGCACGGGACAGGGTGGTTATAATTCACCCCTCCACTTT. The encoded protein is CASSTGQGGYNSPLHF.

The chain has TRBV2 and TRBJ2-7; D gene uncertain. This CDR3 contains 14 residues. With 4 bases removed from V and 0 bases from J, the gap between germline ends came to 10 bases. The germline gives CDR1 SNHLY, CDR2 FYNNEI. The CDR3 nucleotides are TGTGCCAGCAGTGTGTCTAGGAGCTCCTACGAGCAGTACTTC. Its protein is CASSVSRSSYEQYF.

CDR3 bases: TGCGCCAGCAGTGCGCAGGGGAAGTTTGGCTACACCTTC. Translating gives CASSAQGKFGYTF. The chain recombines TRBV10-1 with TRBJ1-2, with D possibly matching TRBD1 (6 bases). The CDR3 loop spans 13 amino acids. V lost 4 bases, J lost 7 bases, and 13 bases lay in between. Germline V CDR1 and CDR2: WNHNN, SYGVQD (reference sequence).

The chain is built from TRBV4-1 and TRBJ2-1; D uncertain. The germline V gene encodes CDR1 MGHRA and CDR2 YSYEKL. The CDR3 spans 16 residues. The V and J ends lost 1 base and 2 bases respectively, with 12 bases between them. CDR3 in DNA: TGCGCCAGCAGCCAAGTTGTCGGGTTAACCTACAATGAGCAGTTCTTC. As protein: CASSQVVGLTYNEQFF.

The V gene is TRBV13, the J gene TRBJ1-3; D is undetermined. The CDR3 runs to 16 residues. V was trimmed by 1 base and J by 0 bases, leaving 10 bases between them. Germline V CDR1 and CDR2: PRHDT, FYEKMQ (reference sequence). The CDR3 DNA is TGTGCCAGCAGCTTAGTTCACTCTGTCTCTGGAAACACCATATATTTT. Amino acid sequence: CASSLVHSVSGNTIYF. The entire variable domain, with the rest obtained from reference TRBV13 and TRBJ1-3, is as follows: AAGVIQSPRHLIKEKRETATLKCYPIPRHDTVYWYQQGPGQDPQFLISFYEKMQSDKGSIPDRFSAQQFSDYHSELNMSSLELGDSALYFCASSLVHSVSGNTIYFGEGSWLTVV.